One sample yielded the 31 T cell receptor beta chains listed below, sequenced in a study of early T cells in non-severe SARS-CoV-2 infection. In TCRdb, the 5' RACE reads were re-called with MiXCR into one record per CDR3 protein. The data contain 100,000 to 120,000 distinct CDR3 sequences, approximately 12% of them singletons. The sample consisted of whole blood, taken at baseline. These receptors were obtained from an adult who was a healthcare worker with PCR-confirmed SARS-CoV-2 infection or an uninfected control (not recorded which).

The chain couples TRBV27 to TRBJ2-1; D is undetermined. Germline V gene data show CDR1 as MNHEY and CDR2 as SMNVEV (reference sequence). The CDR3 length is 15 residues. Trimming took 3 bases from V and 7 from J, leaving 16 bases between them. The CDR3 bases are TGTGCCAGCAGTTTGAAGGGCTCGCTTTGGAATGAGCAGTTCTTC. It translates to CASSLKGSLWNEQFF.

The chain carries TRBV9 and TRBJ1-6, with TRBD1 matching 7 bases. This CDR3 has 13 amino acids. With V trimmed by 4 bases and J by 11 bases, 6 bases remained unmatched. From germline, CDR1 is SGDLS and CDR2 YYNGEE. In DNA, the CDR3 is TGTGCCAGCAGCCTGGGGACAGTGGCACCCCTCCACTTT. It translates to CASSLGTVAPLHF.

This clonotype was seen many times. The chain links TRBV7-6 to TRBJ2-5, with D possibly TRBD1 on 5 matching bases. The CDR3 has 16 amino acids. Germline V gene sequence: CDR1 SGHVS, CDR2 FNYEAQ. V shed 5 bases and J shed 1 base, with 17 bases lying between them. This CDR3 reads CASSPPGRVTQETQYF. In DNA form, the CDR3 reads TGTGCCAGCAGCCCCCCGGGCAGGGTCACCCAAGAGACCCAGTACTTC.

This clonotype was counted a few times. This chain uses TRBV6-2 or TRBV6-3 with TRBJ2-7, with 7 bases fitting TRBD1. The V gene end was trimmed by 7 bases and the J gene end by 5 bases; junction bases not matched to a gene: 11. CDR3 length equals 14 residues. Germline V gene data show CDR1 as MNHEY and CDR2 as SVGEGT. DNA for the CDR3: TGTGCCAGCACCCTTGACAGGGTCTCACACGAGCAGTACTTC. This sequence encodes CASTLDRVSHEQYF.

This clonotype has just a few counts. The chain couples TRBV9 to TRBJ2-1; D remains ambiguous. This CDR3 has 15 residues. The V end was cut by 4 bases, the J end by 0 bases, with 11 bases between. Germline V CDR1 and CDR2: SGDLS, YYNGEE. CDR3 in DNA: TGTGCCAGCAGCCCCCAGCTAAGCTCCTACAATGAGCAGTTCTTC. Protein sequence: CASSPQLSSYNEQFF.

This clonotype showed up just a few times. CDR3 nucleotides: TGTGCCAGCAGCCCACAGTCGGGACTGTCAAGGCGGGGGCAGTATTTT. Translating gives CASSPQSGLSRRGQYF. This rearrangement joins TRBV7-3 to TRBJ2-3, with a tentative D call TRBD2 (6 bases). Germline loops: CDR1 SGHTA, CDR2 FQGTGA. Trimming took off 5 bases at V and 11 bases at J, with 26 bases between the two ends. The CDR3 is 16 residues long. Full variable domain (missing parts from reference TRBV7-3 and TRBJ2-3): GAGVSQTPSNKVTEKGKYVELRCDPISGHTALYWYRQSLGQGPEFLIYFQGTGAADDSGLPNDRFFAVRPEGSVSTLKIQRTERGDSAVYLCASSPQSGLSRRGQYFGPGTRLTVL.

This clonotype has only a few counts. V is TRBV19 and J is TRBJ2-2; D gene unclear. Trimming took 5 bases from V and 5 from J, leaving 21 bases between them. CDR1 is LNHDA, CDR2 SQIVND, per germline (reference sequence). The CDR3 length is 17 residues. CDR3 bases: TGTGCCAGTAGTTCTCGACTGACCTTCGGGTTGACCGGGGAGCTGTTTTTT. This encodes CASSSRLTFGLTGELFF.

This clonotype has only a few counts. This chain uses TRBV11-2 with TRBJ2-3; D gene unclear. V was cut by 6 bases and J by 0 bases, with 19 bases left in between. Germline CDR1 SGHAT, CDR2 FQNNGV. The CDR3 has 17 residues. Here the CDR3 reads CASRENPLRSSTDTQYF. The CDR3 DNA reads as TGTGCCAGCAGGGAAAACCCGCTAAGGTCTAGCACAGATACGCAGTATTTT.

This clonotype was found a few times. V is TRBV20-1 and J is TRBJ2-5, with a possible D match to TRBD2 (6 bases). V lost 2 bases, J lost 5 bases, and 12 bases lay in between. This CDR3 region has 13 residues. Germline V gene data show CDR1 as DFQATT and CDR2 as SNEGSKA (reference sequence). This CDR3 is CSARLGGGETQYF. CDR3 sequence (DNA): TGCAGTGCTAGATTGGGGGGAGGTGAGACCCAGTACTTC.

The CDR3 is CASSLGRQAYGYTF. CDR3 in DNA: TGTGCCAGCAGTTTAGGGAGACAGGCGTATGGCTACACCTTC. This chain links TRBV12-3 or TRBV12-4 with TRBJ1-2; tentative D call: TRBD1 (6 bases). V lost 1 base and J 5 bases, leaving 11 bases between the germline ends. The CDR3 has 14 residues.

This clonotype was observed a handful of times. This rearrangement joins TRBV5-1 to TRBJ1-6; the D is unclear. Trimming left V 0 bases short and J 8 bases short, with 15 bases between. CDR3 length: 16 amino acids. Germline assignment: CDR1 SGHRS and CDR2 YFSETQ. The CDR3 coding sequence is TGCGCCAGCAGCTTGGGGCGGGCCGACTCGGATTCACCCCTCCACTTT. Amino acids: CASSLGRADSDSPLHF. Together with reference TRBV5-1 and TRBJ1-6, the CDR3 gives the full variable domain: KAGVTQTPRYLIKTRGQQVTLSCSPISGHRSVSWYQQTPGQGLQFLFEYFSETQRNKGNFPGRFSGRQFSNSRSEMNVSTLELGDSALYLCASSLGRADSDSPLHFGNGTRLTVT.

This clonotype turned up a few times. Written as DNA, the CDR3 is TGTGCCAGCTCACCAGGAGAGGGGACAGTGAATTCACCCCTCCACTTT. Amino acid sequence: CASSPGEGTVNSPLHF. The V and J genes are TRBV18 and TRBJ1-6, with 7 positions matching TRBD1. Looked up from germline, CDR1 is KGHSH and CDR2 is LQKENI. CDR3 size: 16 residues. Trimming at V came to 2 bases and at J to 7 bases, leaving 8 bases not matched to a gene.

As to this clonotype: A much larger clone differs by one base, so this may be a read error. V and J are TRBV27 and TRBJ2-5; 9 positions match TRBD1. This CDR3 has 16 amino acids. V shed 7 bases, J shed 2 bases, and the junction held 11 bases outside the gene matches. From germline, CDR1 is MNHEY and CDR2 SMNVEV (reference sequence). The CDR3 reads CASNFGLGTGQETQYF. CDR3 coding DNA: TGTGCCAGCAATTTCGGGCTCGGGACAGGGCAAGAGACCCAGTACTTC.

This clonotype was seen ten or more times. The chain employs TRBV24-1 and TRBJ2-6, with 11 bases lining up with TRBD1. With 3 bases clipped from V and 1 base from J, the junction kept 4 bases outside the gene matches. CDR3 length: 18 amino acids. The germline V gene encodes CDR1 KGHDR and CDR2 SFDVKD. The DNA of the CDR3 is TGTGCCACCAGTGATATGGACAGGGGGCAATCTGGGGCCAACGTCCTGACTTTC. It specifies CATSDMDRGQSGANVLTF.

The V call is TRBV5-5, the J call TRBJ1-1; D gene ambiguous. The CDR3 is 16 residues long. Germline CDR1 reads SGHKS; CDR2 reads YYEKEE (reference sequence). Trimming stripped 2 bases from V and 0 bases from J, with 14 bases between. The CDR3 loop reads CASSFGFEGLNTEAFF. DNA of the CDR3: TGTGCCAGCAGCTTTGGTTTTGAGGGTCTGAACACTGAAGCTTTCTTT.

This chain links TRBV5-8 with TRBJ2-2; tentative D call: TRBD2 (5 bases). The germline V gene has CDR1 SGHTS and CDR2 YDEGEE. The CDR3 extends over 14 amino acids. V lost 8 bases and J 9 bases, leaving 20 bases between the germline ends. CDR3 bases: TGTGCCAGAGGGCGGGCCTCTCCCACGAGGGAGCTGTTTTTT. It translates to CARGRASPTRELFF.

The chain couples TRBV10-3 to TRBJ1-2; TRBD1 might be the D (5 bases). Germline CDR1 and CDR2: ENHRY and SYGVKD. There are 16 residues in the CDR3. Trimming took off 8 bases at V and 4 bases at J, with 23 bases between the two ends. CDR3 DNA: TGTGCCATCGGAGGCCGGGACTCTCCGCGGGTCTATGGCTACACCTTC. It is translated as CAIGGRDSPRVYGYTF.

The chain is built from TRBV29-1 and TRBJ1-1; tentative D call: TRBD1 (5 bases). Trimming cost V 2 bases and J 1 base, with 8 bases left between them. This CDR3 is 13 amino acids long. Germline-derived CDR1 and CDR2 are SQVTM and ANQGSEA. CDR3 sequence: CSVERGGNTEAFF. CDR3 in DNA: TGCAGCGTTGAAAGGGGAGGGAACACTGAAGCTTTCTTT.

In its sample, this clonotype was seen a few times. V gene TRBV12-3 or TRBV12-4 combines with J gene TRBJ1-1; 7 nucleotides match TRBD1. Unmatched junction bases numbered 6, after V lost 6 bases and J lost 2 bases. The CDR3 loop spans 14 amino acids. This CDR3 reads CASRQRGRNTEAFF. The CDR3 DNA follows: TGTGCCAGCAGACAAAGGGGGCGCAACACTGAAGCTTTCTTT.

The chain links TRBV30 to TRBJ1-6; 7 positions agree with TRBD1. This CDR3 is built from 12 residues. In germline, CDR1 is GTSNPN, CDR2 SVGIG (reference sequence). V lost 5 bases and J lost 10; bases outside the gene matches: 5. As DNA, the CDR3 is TGTGCCTGGGACAGGGTAGGATCACCCCTCCACTTT. Translation gives CAWDRVGSPLHF.

The V and J genes are TRBV5-1 and TRBJ2-3; TRBD2 matches at 12 bases. The ends lost 2 bases at V and 5 bases at J; junction bases unmatched: 6. The CDR3 has 16 residues. Germline V gene data show CDR1 as SGHRS and CDR2 as YFSETQ. For the CDR3, the DNA is TGCGCCAGCAGCTTCGGACTAGCGGGGTTCGGAGATACGCAGTATTTT. Translation gives CASSFGLAGFGDTQYF.

The chain combines TRBV10-1 with TRBJ1-1, with a tentative D call TRBD1 (5 bases). Trimming took off 5 bases at V and 4 bases at J, with 14 bases between the two ends. CDR3 length: 14 amino acids. Germline loops: CDR1 WNHNN, CDR2 SYGVQD (reference sequence). In DNA form, the CDR3 reads TGCGCCAGCAGTCCCACGGGGAGGGGCACTGAAGCTTTCTTT. Its protein product is CASSPTGRGTEAFF.

This clonotype was recorded at least ten times. The chain recombines TRBV24-1 with TRBJ1-1; D is unclear. Trimming cost V 0 bases and J 11 bases, with 6 bases left between them. Germline V gives CDR1 KGHDR, CDR2 SFDVKD. The CDR3 spans 11 residues. The CDR3 spells CATSDLSRAFF. CDR3 nucleotides: TGTGCCACCAGTGATTTGTCCCGGGCTTTCTTT.

The V and J genes are TRBV7-3 and TRBJ2-7; D may be TRBD2 (6 bases). CDR1 SGHTA and CDR2 FQGTGA come from the germline V gene. V was pared by 8 bases and J by 6 bases, with 17 bases between. The CDR3 sequence is 13 residues long. The CDR3 here is CASAYGTEGEQYF. The CDR3 coding sequence is TGTGCCAGCGCCTATGGGACGGAGGGCGAGCAGTACTTC.

This clonotype showed up many times. The rearrangement uses TRBV6-6 and TRBJ2-7; 11 nucleotides align to TRBD2. The germline gives CDR1 MNHNY, CDR2 SVGAGI (reference sequence). Trimming removed 6 bases from V and 6 bases from J; junction bases left unmatched: 4. CDR3 size: 13 residues. CDR3 amino acids: CASRLAGVGEQYF. As DNA, the CDR3 is TGTGCCAGCAGACTAGCGGGGGTAGGCGAGCAGTACTTC.

The rearrangement links TRBV5-1 to TRBJ2-1; 10 positions agree with TRBD2. From germline, CDR1 is SGHRS and CDR2 YFSETQ. The CDR3 loop spans 15 amino acids. The V gene end was trimmed by 2 bases and the J gene end by 5 bases; junction bases not matched to a gene: 4. CDR3 nucleotide sequence: TGCGCCAGCAGCTTAACTAGCGGGGCCCACAATGAGCAGTTCTTC. Translation: CASSLTSGAHNEQFF.

In this sample, this clonotype turned up many times. In DNA form, the CDR3 reads TGTGCCAGCAGTTTGGCAGGGAAAAAACTGTTTTTT. Residues: CASSLAGKKLFF. This chain uses TRBV12-3 or TRBV12-4 with TRBJ1-4; tentative D call: TRBD1 (5 bases). The CDR3 has 12 amino acids. Trimming pared 3 bases from V and 9 bases from J, leaving 8 bases between.

This clonotype has just a few counts. The chain uses TRBV28 and TRBJ2-5; D might be TRBD1 (6 bases). The CDR3 is 15 residues long. Germline CDR1 MDHEN, CDR2 SYDVKM. The V gene lost 5 bases and the J gene lost 1 base, with 14 bases spanning the gap. CDR3 coding DNA: TGTGCCAGCAGTGGTGGGGGCACCTCCCAAGAGACCCAGTACTTC. Amino acids: CASSGGGTSQETQYF.

This clonotype showed up just a few times. The rearrangement links TRBV7-9 to TRBJ1-1, with TRBD1 as a possible D gene (5 bases). The CDR3 spans 14 residues. Germline-derived CDR1 and CDR2 are SEHNR and FQNEAQ (reference sequence). Trimming removed 1 base at V and 4 bases at J, with 10 bases between. The CDR3 sequence: CASSLVGAGTEAFF. The CDR3 DNA follows: TGTGCCAGCAGCTTAGTAGGGGCGGGCACTGAAGCTTTCTTT.

This clonotype was detected ten times or more. The CDR3 nucleotides read TGCGCCAGCAGCTCACCTAGCAGTGAGCAGTTCTTC. Translated: CASSSPSSEQFF. The chain combines TRBV4-1 with TRBJ2-1; D may be TRBD2 (5 bases). Trimming shortened V by 5 bases and J by 9 bases, and 11 bases separated the two germline ends. Germline values: CDR1 MGHRA, CDR2 YSYEKL. This CDR3 is built from 12 residues.

This clonotype was detected ten times or more. The gene calls are TRBV20-1 and TRBJ1-6; 8 bases match TRBD1. From germline, CDR1 is DFQATT and CDR2 SNEGSKA (reference sequence). The ends lost 4 bases at V and 7 bases at J; junction bases unmatched: 9. This CDR3 region has 15 residues. The CDR3 DNA sequence: TGCAGTGCTACCGGACAGGGAATAAGGAATTCACCCCTCCACTTT. Its protein is CSATGQGIRNSPLHF.